One sample yielded the 18 T cell receptor beta chains listed below, sequenced in a study of blood T cell repertoires in COVID-19. The repertoire was sequenced with immunoSEQ multiplex PCR; TCRdb's copy has only in-frame clones and lacks some. This sample has over 55,000 clones, with 85% to 90% found just once. Sequences were obtained from peripheral blood. The receptors here all came from a man in his forties or fifties with active COVID-19.

The V call is TRBV30, the J call TRBJ1-2; the match to TRBD1 covers 12 bases. The CDR3 is 14 amino acids. Germline V gene sequence: CDR1 GTSNPN, CDR2 SVGIG (reference sequence). V trimming: 8 bases; J trimming: 4 bases; junction bases outside the gene matches: 8. In DNA, the CDR3 is TGTGCCGGATTCGGGACAGGGGGCGGCTATGGCTACACCTTC. Its translation is CAGFGTGGGYGYTF.

This clone was detected once. The V gene is TRBV9, the J gene TRBJ2-2; 7 bases agree with TRBD1. Germline values: CDR1 SGDLS, CDR2 YYNGEE. CDR3 length: 15 amino acids. V shed 0 bases and J 6 bases; nucleotides not matched to a gene: 5. The CDR3 spells CASSVAGQGAGELFF. In DNA, the CDR3 is TGTGCCAGCAGCGTAGCGGGGCAGGGGGCCGGGGAGCTGTTTTTT.

V usage is TRBV27 and J usage is TRBJ2-1, with a weak D call TRBD2 (6 bases). The germline V and J ends were trimmed by 10 bases and 6 bases, with 13 bases remaining between them. CDR1 and CDR2 (germline): MNHEY, SMNVEV (reference sequence). The CDR3 is 12 residues long. The CDR3 spells CATTGGVNEQFF. DNA of the CDR3: TGTGCCACCACGGGCGGGGTCAATGAGCAGTTCTTC.

The chain recombines TRBV9 with TRBJ1-1; 9 bases line up with TRBD1. The CDR3 runs 14 residues. J gave up 5 bases and V 5 bases, and 7 bases lay outside the gene matches. In germline, CDR1 is SGDLS, CDR2 YYNGEE. The CDR3 here is CASRPGQGRTEAFF. The CDR3 DNA reads as TGTGCCAGCAGGCCGGGACAGGGAAGAACTGAAGCTTTCTTT.

This clone was counted once. The J gene is TRBJ2-3, the V gene TRBV5-1; 10 bases are a match to TRBD1. Germline loops: CDR1 SGHRS, CDR2 YFSETQ. The CDR3 is made up of 16 amino acids. V gave up 2 bases and J gave up 3 bases; unmatched junction bases: 6. CDR3 protein: CASSLGTGALTDTQYF. DNA of the CDR3: TGCGCCAGCAGCTTAGGGACAGGGGCTTTGACAGATACGCAGTATTTT.

The J gene is TRBJ2-3, the V gene TRBV27; possible D gene TRBD2, 5 bases. CDR1 is MNHEY, CDR2 SMNVEV, per germline (reference sequence). The V gene lost 1 base and the J gene lost 1 base, with 6 bases spanning the gap. The CDR3 has 14 amino acids. Written as DNA, the CDR3 is TGTGCCAGCAGTTTATTCGGGGGCACAGATACGCAGTATTTT. This gives the protein CASSLFGGTDTQYF.

The chain uses TRBV28 and TRBJ2-6, with D possibly TRBD1 on 6 matching bases. V was pared by 3 bases and J by 0 bases, with 12 bases between. The CDR3 is 17 amino acids. In germline, CDR1 is MDHEN, CDR2 SYDVKM. The CDR3, as DNA: TGTGCCAGCAGTTTGGGACAAGATCTCTCTGGGGCCAACGTCCTGACTTTC. Translated: CASSLGQDLSGANVLTF. The whole variable domain, remainder taken from reference TRBV28 and TRBJ2-6, is DVKVTQSSRYLVKRTGEKVFLECVQDMDHENMFWYRQDPGLGLRLIYFSYDVKMKEKGDIPEGYSVSREKKERFSLILESASTNQTSMYLCASSLGQDLSGANVLTFGAGSRLTVL.

J is TRBJ1-1 and V is TRBV6-5, with D perhaps TRBD1 (5 bases). There are 15 residues in the CDR3. Between the trimmed V and J ends, which lost 2 bases and 0 bases, there was a span of 10 bases. Looked up from germline, CDR1 is MNHEY and CDR2 is SVGAGI. CDR3 bases: TGTGCCAGCAGTTACAGCCAGGGTTTGAACACTGAAGCTTTCTTT. Residues: CASSYSQGLNTEAFF.

V gene TRBV4-2 combines with J gene TRBJ2-3, with TRBD2 as a possible D gene (6 bases). This CDR3 spans 15 amino acids. V was trimmed by 4 bases and J by 2 bases, leaving 13 bases between them. Germline V gene data show CDR1 as LGHNA and CDR2 as YNFKEQ. The CDR3 DNA is TGTGCCAGCAGCCTTACGGGAGACCTCACAGATACGCAGTATTTT. It codes for CASSLTGDLTDTQYF.

The gene calls are TRBV14 and TRBJ1-3, with D possibly matching TRBD1 (5 bases). CDR3 length: 16 amino acids. Germline-derived CDR1 and CDR2 are SGHDN and FVKESK. The germline V and J ends were trimmed by 4 bases and 4 bases, with 17 bases remaining between them. The CDR3 reads CASSRGGSTFGNTIYF. The CDR3 DNA follows: TGTGCCAGCAGCCGTGGGGGGTCAACTTTCGGAAACACCATATATTTT.

This clone occurred a few times. The chain recombines TRBV7-6 with TRBJ1-1; the D gene is possibly TRBD1 (5 bases). The CDR3 consists of 19 residues. V lost 5 bases, J lost 0 bases, and 25 bases lay in between. Germline lookup yields CDR1 SGHVS and CDR2 FNYEAQ. CDR3 bases: TGTGCCAGCAGCCCCAGACCGCAGGGTCGGACCTTATTGAACACTGAAGCTTTCTTT. Translation gives CASSPRPQGRTLLNTEAFF.

Points on this clone: Germline and junction disagree at one end, which may indicate a read error. The rearrangement uses TRBV19 and TRBJ2-3; 9 bases line up with TRBD2. The CDR3 has 15 residues. Germline CDR1 and CDR2: LNHDA and SQIVND (reference sequence). The CDR3, as DNA: TGTGCCAGTAGTACCCTAGCGGGGCCCACAGGTACGCAGTATTTT. Residues: CASSTLAGPTGTQYF.

The count of this clone is one. This chain uses TRBV10-2 with TRBJ1-2, with TRBD1 matching 8 bases. J was trimmed by 5 bases and V by 2 bases; bases with no gene match: 10. The germline V gene encodes CDR1 WSHSY and CDR2 SAAADI. This CDR3 comprises 16 residues. CDR3: CASSEVLDRVKYGYTF. The CDR3 region has the DNA TGCGCCAGCAGTGAGGTCCTGGACAGGGTTAAGTATGGCTACACCTTC.

V is TRBV7-9 and J is TRBJ1-1; D remains ambiguous. V dropped 2 bases and J dropped 1 base, with 11 bases sitting between them. Per germline, CDR1 SEHNR and CDR2 FQNEAQ (reference sequence). There are 15 residues in the CDR3. The DNA of the CDR3 is TGTGCCAGCAGCTTAATGGTTCGAGGGAACACTGAAGCTTTCTTT. It specifies CASSLMVRGNTEAFF.

The chain joins TRBV5-6 to TRBJ2-2; no definite D call. With 2 bases removed from V and 0 bases from J, the gap between germline ends came to 11 bases. The V gene's germline CDR1 is SGHDT and CDR2 YYEEEE. There are 16 residues in the CDR3. The CDR3 nucleotides are TGTGCCAGCAGCTTAGGCGGATTGGCGAACACCGGGGAGCTGTTTTTT. Protein product: CASSLGGLANTGELFF. The full variable domain, its missing parts supplied by reference TRBV5-6 and TRBJ2-2, is DAGVTQSPTHLIKTRGQQVTLRCSPKSGHDTVSWYQQALGQGPQFIFQYYEEEERQRGNFPDRFSGHQFPNYSSELNVNALLLGDSALYLCASSLGGLANTGELFFGEGSRLTVL.

This chain links TRBV5-1 with TRBJ2-1, with 10 bases matching TRBD2. The CDR3 consists of 15 residues. Per the germline V gene, CDR1 is SGHRS and CDR2 is YFSETQ. Trimming took 0 bases from V and 5 from J; bases not matched to a gene: 2. Here the CDR3 reads CASSLETSGDNEQFF. CDR3 nucleotides: TGCGCCAGCAGCTTGGAAACTAGCGGGGACAATGAGCAGTTCTTC.

This clone came up a few times. The chain has TRBV18 and TRBJ2-7; 14 nucleotides line up with TRBD2. The CDR3 loop spans 17 amino acids. CDR1 is KGHSH and CDR2 is LQKENI in the germline V gene. After removal of 4 bases from V and 6 bases from J, the junction contained 11 bases not matched to a gene. The CDR3 DNA reads as TGTGCCAGCTCACTCCCGGGACTAGCGGGAGCGGACGGCGAGCAGTACTTC. Its translation is CASSLPGLAGADGEQYF. Full variable domain (missing parts from reference TRBV18 and TRBJ2-7): NAGVMQNPRHLVRRRGQEARLRCSPMKGHSHVYWYRQLPEEGLKFMVYLQKENIIDESGMPKERFSAEFPKEGPSILRIQQVVRGDSAAYFCASSLPGLAGADGEQYFGPGTRLTVT.

The V and J genes are TRBV4-1 and TRBJ2-1; 9 bases map to TRBD2. CDR1 MGHRA and CDR2 YSYEKL come from the germline V gene. The V gene end was trimmed by 6 bases and the J gene end by 9 bases; junction bases not matched to a gene: 9. CDR3 length equals 14 residues. Here the CDR3 reads CASRPGLASREQFF. The CDR3 region has the DNA TGCGCCAGCAGGCCGGGACTAGCTTCCCGTGAGCAGTTCTTC.